In this sample, the clone carrying this T cell receptor beta chain turned up many times. The antigen is not known. The record originates from a study of early T cells in non-severe SARS-CoV-2 infection. Study background: Investigators sequenced bulk RNA drawn from unsorted whole blood, and chains remained unpaired.

Unique molecular identifiers were attached to individual cDNA molecules. Via MiXCR, TCRdb re-called the 5' RACE reads, giving one row per CDR3 protein. The sample contains 20,000 to 25,000 distinct CDR3 sequences, around 4.5% of which appear only once. Findings of the study overall: VDJdb matching favored anti-spike CD8 responses, missing private and CD4 specificities.

The clonotype was recovered from an adult who was a healthcare worker with PCR-confirmed SARS-CoV-2 infection or an uninfected control (not recorded which). The sequenced sample was whole blood.

CDR3 nucleotides: TGTGCCAGCAGCGTAGCACACAATGAGCAGTTCTTC. As protein: CASSVAHNEQFF. The V call is TRBV9, the J call TRBJ2-1; D call uncertain. CDR1 and CDR2 from the germline V gene are SGDLS and YYNGEE. The CDR3 consists of 12 residues. The V gene lost 0 bases and the J gene lost 5 bases, with 3 bases spanning the gap.